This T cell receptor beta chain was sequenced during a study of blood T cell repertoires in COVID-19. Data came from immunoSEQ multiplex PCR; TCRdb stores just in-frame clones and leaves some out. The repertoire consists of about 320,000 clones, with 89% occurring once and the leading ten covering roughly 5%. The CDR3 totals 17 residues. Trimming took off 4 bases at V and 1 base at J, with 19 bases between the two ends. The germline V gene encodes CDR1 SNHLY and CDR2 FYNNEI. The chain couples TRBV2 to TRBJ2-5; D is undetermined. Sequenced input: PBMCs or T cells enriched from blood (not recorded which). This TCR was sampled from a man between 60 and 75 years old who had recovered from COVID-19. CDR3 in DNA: TGTGCCAGCAGTGTGGTTTTGTCGTGGCAGATCCAAGAGACCCAGTACTTC. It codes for CASSVVLSWQIQETQYF.